This T cell receptor beta chain was sequenced for a study of cytomegalovirus exposure and HLA in healthy donors. Study-wide results and caveats: Reportedly, HLA-A and HLA-B alleles of most subjects were accurately predicted from TCR beta.

Concerning this clone: Antigen specificity is unknown.

The CDR3 has 15 amino acids. Germline trimming cut 0 bases from V and 2 bases from J; bases unmatched to any gene: 1. CDR1 ENHRY and CDR2 SYGVKD come from the germline V gene. The study ran its PCR with 60 Vbeta and 13 Jbeta primers. Data came from immunoSEQ multiplex PCR; TCRdb stores just in-frame clones and leaves some out. The table has under 200,000 clones, roughly nine tenths seen once. The sequence was collected from a woman in her 30s in good health and CMV-seronegative. Sequencing was performed on PBMCs. This chain uses TRBV10-3 with TRBJ2-7; TRBD1 matches at 10 bases. CDR3 DNA: TGTGCCATCAGTGAGTCGACAGGGGGCACCTACGAGCAGTACTTC. Translated: CAISESTGGTYEQYF.